Below are 17 T cell receptor beta chains sequenced from a single sample in a study of patients and donors after allogeneic stem cell transplantation. TCRdb re-called the RT-PCR reads with MiXCR, one entry per CDR3 protein. The sample has 25,000 to 30,000 distinct CDR3 sequences, over 7% seen once. Sequenced sample: blood, either unsorted or a sorted T cell fraction (not recorded which). Every receptor here comes from a human donor who was either an allogeneic HSCT recipient or a stem cell or donor lymphocyte infusion donor (not recorded which). It is not recorded whose cells these are; they may come from a transplant donor.

This clonotype was counted many times. The gene calls are TRBV20-1 and TRBJ2-7; D is ambiguous. The CDR3 totals 14 residues. Germline V gene data show CDR1 as DFQATT and CDR2 as SNEGSKA (reference sequence). The germline V and J ends were trimmed by 0 bases and 2 bases, with 11 bases remaining between them. CDR3 amino acids: CSARDPPHPYEQYF. CDR3 in DNA: TGCAGTGCTAGAGATCCCCCTCACCCCTACGAGCAGTACTTC.

This clonotype was counted ten times or more. This chain joins TRBV9 and TRBJ1-1; D unclear. V lost 3 bases and J 3 bases, leaving 9 bases between the germline ends. The CDR3 loop spans 13 amino acids. Per the germline V gene, CDR1 is SGDLS and CDR2 is YYNGEE. The CDR3 is CASSGRLDTEAFF. The CDR3 region has the DNA TGTGCCAGCAGCGGCCGTTTGGACACTGAAGCTTTCTTT.

In its sample, this clonotype was seen many times. The gene calls are TRBV2 and TRBJ1-2; TRBD1 matches 9 bases. This CDR3 region has 11 residues. Germline trimming cut 10 bases from V and 8 bases from J; bases unmatched to any gene: 5. The germline V gene encodes CDR1 SNHLY and CDR2 FYNNEI. This chain's CDR3 is CATGQGSGYTF. DNA for the CDR3: TGTGCCACCGGACAGGGGAGCGGCTACACCTTC.

This clonotype appeared a few times. The genes are TRBV13 and TRBJ2-7, with unresolved D. The CDR3 extends over 12 amino acids. The germline V gene has CDR1 PRHDT and CDR2 FYEKMQ (reference sequence). V was cut by 3 bases and J by 0 bases, with 3 bases left in between. CDR3 bases: TGTGCCAGCAGCTTTATCTCCTACGAGCAGTACTTC. The encoded protein is CASSFISYEQYF.

At least ten counts were recorded for this clonotype. V and J are TRBV20-1 and TRBJ2-4; TRBD1 matches at 7 bases. The CDR3 is made up of 14 amino acids. CDR1 and CDR2 (germline): DFQATT, SNEGSKA (reference sequence). The V gene end was trimmed by 6 bases and the J gene end by 2 bases; junction bases not matched to a gene: 7. The CDR3 bases are TGCAGTGCCACCGACAGGGTAACCAAAAACATTCAGTACTTC. It translates to CSATDRVTKNIQYF.

The chain carries TRBV11-2 and TRBJ2-5, with D perhaps matching TRBD1 or TRBD2 (5 bases each). V was clipped by 5 bases and J by 2 bases, with 15 bases between them. There are 15 residues in the CDR3. Germline V gene data show CDR1 as SGHAT and CDR2 as FQNNGV. CDR3 in DNA: TGTGCCAGCAGCCTCGGCCCGGGACCTCAAGAGACCCAGTACTTC. Encoded protein: CASSLGPGPQETQYF.

This clonotype was counted many times. The chain is built from TRBV28 and TRBJ2-3, with TRBD2 matching 13 bases. Germline V gene data show CDR1 as MDHEN and CDR2 as SYDVKM. The CDR3 covers 17 residues. V lost 4 bases and J lost 5; bases outside the gene matches: 9. The DNA for the CDR3 is TGTGCCAGCAGTTCGGTCTCACTAGCGGGAGGGAGAGATACGCAGTATTTT. The encoded protein is CASSSVSLAGGRDTQYF.

This clonotype has just a few counts. The chain employs TRBV28 and TRBJ1-2; D is unclear. The V gene's germline CDR1 is MDHEN and CDR2 SYDVKM. V lost 5 bases, J lost 4 bases, and 20 bases lay in between. This CDR3 is 16 amino acids long. CDR3 sequence: CASSLPPGAGAYGYTF. DNA of the CDR3: TGTGCCAGCAGTCTGCCCCCAGGAGCAGGAGCCTATGGCTACACCTTC.

This clonotype has a count of ten or more. The chain recombines TRBV29-1 with TRBJ2-2; D tentatively reads TRBD1 or TRBD2 (6 bases each). The CDR3 length is 16 residues. The germline V gene encodes CDR1 SQVTM and CDR2 ANQGSEA. Trimming took 1 base from V and 4 from J, leaving 16 bases between them. CDR3 sequence: CSVEGNRGLGTGELFF. CDR3 in DNA: TGCAGCGTTGAAGGAAACCGGGGGCTGGGCACCGGGGAGCTGTTTTTT.

This clonotype was observed at least ten times. The chain recombines TRBV30 with TRBJ2-1; 12 bases line up with TRBD2. This CDR3 spans 14 amino acids. Per the germline V gene, CDR1 is GTSNPN and CDR2 is SVGIG (reference sequence). V shed 3 bases, J shed 4 bases, and the junction held 1 base outside the gene matches. CDR3 protein: CAWRLAGGYNEQFF. As DNA, the CDR3 is TGTGCCTGGAGGCTAGCGGGAGGGTACAATGAGCAGTTCTTC.

This clonotype showed up many times. The chain is built from TRBV2 and TRBJ2-1; D is ambiguous. The CDR3 has 16 amino acids. Germline assignment: CDR1 SNHLY and CDR2 FYNNEI. V lost 6 bases and J 3 bases, leaving 18 bases between the germline ends. The CDR3 DNA follows: TGTGCCAGCAGCGAGAACCTACAGTGGAACTACAATGAGCAGTTCTTC. It codes for CASSENLQWNYNEQFF.

Many counts were recorded for this clonotype. The chain combines TRBV19 with TRBJ1-2, with D tentatively TRBD1 (6 bases). Trimming cost V 4 bases and J 8 bases, with 11 bases left between them. Per germline, CDR1 LNHDA and CDR2 SQIVND (reference sequence). The CDR3 has 12 residues. CDR3 region: CASSNRDRGYTF. The CDR3 bases are TGTGCCAGTAGTAACAGGGACCGCGGCTACACCTTC.

The chain uses TRBV15 and TRBJ1-4; D is possibly TRBD1 (6 bases). The length of the CDR3 is 15 residues. Trimming pared 5 bases from V and 6 bases from J, leaving 16 bases between. Germline CDR1 reads LNHNV; CDR2 reads YYDKDF (reference sequence). CDR3 DNA: TGTGCCACCAGCGGGTGGGGGCGAGTTGATGAAAAACTGTTTTTT. Amino acids: CATSGWGRVDEKLFF.

This clonotype was detected only a few times. The V and J genes are TRBV6-1 and TRBJ1-1; D is unresolved. CDR1 is MNHNS, CDR2 SASEGT, per germline. This CDR3 spans 13 amino acids. V lost 8 bases and J lost 0, with 10 bases in between. CDR3 nucleotide sequence: TGTGCCAGCTCACTATACCTGAACACTGAAGCTTTCTTT. This gives the protein CASSLYLNTEAFF.

This clonotype was seen ten or more times. The chain carries TRBV15 and TRBJ2-3; TRBD1 aligns across 7 bases. Losses at the gene ends were 1 base for V and 7 bases for J; bases not matched to a gene: 11. The germline CDR1 and CDR2 sequences are LNHNV and YYDKDF (reference sequence). The CDR3 is made up of 16 amino acids. CDR3 nucleotides: TGTGCCACCAGCAGAGGGGGACAGACCCTCACTTATACGCAGTATTTT. Encoded protein: CATSRGGQTLTYTQYF.

This clonotype was seen at least ten times. As DNA, the CDR3 is TGTGCCAGCAGCTTAGTCGGGGACAGGGTTTCTTCCTACAATGAGCAGTTCTTC. Its translation is CASSLVGDRVSSYNEQFF. The genes are TRBV11-2 and TRBJ2-1, with 9 nucleotides matching TRBD1. Per germline, CDR1 SGHAT and CDR2 FQNNGV. After removal of 1 base from V and 1 base from J, the junction contained 8 bases not matched to a gene. The length of the CDR3 is 18 residues. Combining the CDR3 with reference TRBV11-2 and TRBJ2-1 gives the whole variable domain EAGVAQSPRYKIIEKRQSVAFWCNPISGHATLYWYQQILGQGPKLLIQFQNNGVVDDSQLPKDRFSAERLKGVDSTLKIQPAKLEDSAVYLCASSLVGDRVSSYNEQFFGPGTRLTVL.

This clonotype was seen ten or more times. The chain is built from TRBV20-1 and TRBJ2-7; D may be TRBD2 (6 bases). Germline V lookup: CDR1 DFQATT, CDR2 SNEGSKA (reference sequence). V was pared by 2 bases and J by 2 bases, with 19 bases between. This CDR3 region has 16 residues. The CDR3 region has the DNA TGCAGTGCTAGAACCAGGACTACCAAGGTAACCTACGAGCAGTACTTC. Protein: CSARTRTTKVTYEQYF.